These 31 T cell receptor beta chains were sequenced from one sample in a study of CD8+ T cells in alopecia areata. Once RNA had been extracted, it was reverse transcribed into cDNA to act as the sequencing template. The repertoire was sequenced with immunoSEQ multiplex PCR; TCRdb's copy has only in-frame clones and lacks some. This sample has some 88,000 clones, with around 47% found just once. Described treatment: oral pan-JAK inhibitor, 5-10 mg twice daily. The starting material was CD8+ T cells sorted from blood, obtained at week 24, from a patient treated with tofacitinib. These receptors were obtained from a human donor with alopecia areata.

The V gene is TRBV9, the J gene TRBJ2-5, with no clear D. This CDR3 spans 12 amino acids. Germline CDR1 is SGDLS and CDR2 is YYNGEE. V shed 0 bases and J shed 4 bases, with 4 bases lying between them. The CDR3 DNA sequence: TGTGCCAGCAGCGTAGGGACAGAGACCCAGTACTTC. Translating gives CASSVGTETQYF.

The V gene is TRBV6-1, the J gene TRBJ2-7; D tentatively fits TRBD1 or TRBD2 (5 bases each). The CDR3 is 14 amino acids. V was pared by 1 base and J by 3 bases, with 10 bases between. Germline-derived CDR1 and CDR2 are MNHNS and SASEGT. The CDR3 sequence: CASSEGGKGYEQYF. The DNA for the CDR3 is TGTGCCAGCAGTGAAGGGGGGAAGGGCTACGAGCAGTACTTC.

The CDR3 coding sequence is TGTGCCAGCAGCGCACGACGGCTCTTCACCGGGGAGCTGTTTTTT. Amino acid sequence: CASSARRLFTGELFF. The V call is TRBV7-8, the J call TRBJ2-2, with D hard to call. Germline V gives CDR1 SGHVS, CDR2 FQNEAQ. The CDR3 spans 15 residues. V was shortened by 5 bases and J by 4 bases, with 14 bases between the two germline ends. The whole variable domain, filled in from reference TRBV7-8 and TRBJ2-2, reads GAGVSQSPRYKVAKRGQDVALRCDPISGHVSLFWYQQALGQGPEFLTYFQNEAQLDKSGLPSDRFFAERPEGSVSTLKIQRTQQEDSAVYLCASSARRLFTGELFFGEGSRLTVL.

The rearrangement joins TRBV30 to TRBJ2-7; D is undetermined. Deletions cut 1 base from V and 3 bases from J, with 7 bases between. CDR1 is GTSNPN and CDR2 is SVGIG in the germline V gene (reference sequence). There are 12 residues in the CDR3. The CDR3 reads CAWSAHGYEQYF. As DNA, the CDR3 is TGTGCCTGGAGTGCCCACGGCTACGAGCAGTACTTC.

Only one count was recorded for this clone. The chain links TRBV5-1 to TRBJ2-7; D may be TRBD2 (7 bases). The CDR3 extends over 17 amino acids. Germline CDR1 reads SGHRS; CDR2 reads YFSETQ. V lost 0 bases, J lost 2 bases, and 18 bases lay in between. The CDR3: CASSLGSGGVNPYEQYF. The CDR3 bases are TGCGCCAGCAGCTTGGGATCGGGGGGCGTAAACCCCTACGAGCAGTACTTC.

This clone was observed a few times. The V and J genes are TRBV6-1 and TRBJ2-3; perhaps TRBD2 as D (6 bases). Germline CDR1 and CDR2: MNHNS and SASEGT. The CDR3 is 15 amino acids. Trimming took off 4 bases at V and 4 bases at J, with 15 bases between the two ends. As DNA, the CDR3 is TGTGCCAGCAGTGTTACGATGGGGAGGTCAGATACGCAGTATTTT. Protein sequence: CASSVTMGRSDTQYF.

J is TRBJ2-1 and V is TRBV9, with TRBD2 matching 9 bases. The germline V gene has CDR1 SGDLS and CDR2 YYNGEE. The V and J ends lost 1 base and 2 bases, in that order; junction bases with no gene match: 4. The CDR3 is made up of 16 amino acids. CDR3: CASSVYASGAYNEQFF. CDR3 sequence (DNA): TGTGCCAGCAGCGTATACGCTAGCGGGGCCTACAATGAGCAGTTCTTC.

The chain uses TRBV27 and TRBJ2-7, with D hard to call. The V and J ends lost 8 bases and 3 bases respectively, with 14 bases between them. The V gene's germline CDR1 is MNHEY and CDR2 SMNVEV (reference sequence). This CDR3 has 13 residues. In nucleotides, the CDR3 is TGTGCCAGCCGACCTCAGGACGGCTACGAGCAGTACTTC. The encoded protein is CASRPQDGYEQYF.

This clone was detected only once. The chain uses TRBV7-9 and TRBJ2-2; no reliable D call. V was trimmed by 0 bases and J by 7 bases, leaving 9 bases between them. From germline, CDR1 is SEHNR and CDR2 FQNEAQ (reference sequence). CDR3 size: 14 residues. As DNA, the CDR3 is TGTGCCAGCAGCTTAGCTTGGTCGTTCGGGGAGCTGTTTTTT. Protein: CASSLAWSFGELFF.

This clone was recorded a few times. This chain links TRBV29-1 with TRBJ2-2; 7 bases map to TRBD1. With V trimmed by 7 bases and J by 0 bases, 8 bases remained unmatched. The CDR3 loop spans 15 amino acids. From germline, CDR1 is SQVTM and CDR2 ANQGSEA. CDR3 sequence: CSARGGQTNTGELFF. CDR3 coding DNA: TGCAGCGCCCGAGGGGGACAGACGAACACCGGGGAGCTGTTTTTT.

This CDR3 is CASSHTSGPSYEQYF. CDR3 DNA: TGCGCCAGCAGCCACACTAGCGGGCCCTCCTACGAGCAGTACTTC. The chain is built from TRBV4-1 and TRBJ2-7, with TRBD2 matching 9 bases. CDR1 is MGHRA and CDR2 is YSYEKL in the germline V gene. J lost 0 bases, V lost 3 bases, and 3 bases had no gene match. CDR3 size: 15 residues.

This chain joins TRBV4-1 and TRBJ2-1; D is undetermined. CDR1 is MGHRA and CDR2 is YSYEKL in the germline V gene. The CDR3 covers 14 residues. V shed 2 bases and J shed 6 bases, with 11 bases lying between them. CDR3 DNA sequence: TGCGCCAGCAGCCAAAGAGCATTTGGCAATGAGCAGTTCTTC. Amino acids: CASSQRAFGNEQFF.

Concerning this clone itself: The junction departs from germline at one end; a sequencing error may be responsible. The genes are TRBV9 and TRBJ1-2; D possibly corresponds to TRBD1 (5 bases). In germline, CDR1 is SGDLS, CDR2 YYNGEE. CDR3 length: 12 amino acids. The CDR3 loop reads CVSSGTRSDYTF. CDR3 coding DNA: TGTGTCAGCAGCGGGACTAGATCGGACTACACCTTC.

The J gene is TRBJ2-1, the V gene TRBV9; 7 positions agree with TRBD2. CDR1 and CDR2 from the germline V gene are SGDLS and YYNGEE. The V gene end was trimmed by 4 bases and the J gene end by 0 bases; junction bases not matched to a gene: 7. The CDR3 totals 16 residues. CDR3 in DNA: TGTGCCAGCAGCTCCGCAGCGGGACTCTCCTACAATGAGCAGTTCTTC. Amino acid sequence: CASSSAAGLSYNEQFF.

The chain links TRBV4-1 to TRBJ1-5, with no clear D. V shed 1 base and J shed 3 bases, with 7 bases lying between them. The CDR3 has 14 residues. Germline V gene data show CDR1 as MGHRA and CDR2 as YSYEKL. CDR3 sequence (DNA): TGCGCCAGCAGCCAAGTAATGTACAATCAGCCCCAGCATTTT. This encodes CASSQVMYNQPQHF.

This clone was seen a few times. The chain employs TRBV21-1 and TRBJ1-4. TRBV21-1 is given as a pseudogene. This CDR3 region has 15 residues. As DNA, the CDR3 is TGTGCCAGCAGCAAAGGCAAAGATAAGAAGGAAAAACTGTTTTTT. Its translation is CASSKGKDKKEKLFF.

The rearrangement joins TRBV11-2 to TRBJ2-3; a possible D gene is TRBD2 (6 bases). CDR1 SGHAT and CDR2 FQNNGV come from the germline V gene. The V end was cut by 1 base, the J end by 0 bases, with 11 bases between. The length of the CDR3 is 16 residues. The CDR3 region has the DNA TGTGCCAGCAGCTTAGGACGCGGGACTAGCACAGATACGCAGTATTTT. Protein product: CASSLGRGTSTDTQYF.

The gene calls are TRBV27 and TRBJ2-7; D call uncertain. The CDR3 consists of 13 residues. Germline loops: CDR1 MNHEY, CDR2 SMNVEV (reference sequence). The V end lost 4 bases, the J end lost 1 base, and 8 bases lay between the germline ends. The CDR3 region has the DNA TGTGCCAGCAGTTGGACGGTTTCCTACGAGCAGTACTTC. It encodes CASSWTVSYEQYF.

The chain joins TRBV14 to TRBJ2-3; D ambiguous. The CDR3 covers 13 residues. V lost 1 base, J lost 4 bases, and 6 bases lay in between. From germline, CDR1 is SGHDN and CDR2 FVKESK. The CDR3 nucleotides are TGTGCCAGCAGCCAAGGTCCCGCAGATACGCAGTATTTT. Translating it yields CASSQGPADTQYF.

This chain links TRBV28 with TRBJ2-7, with D perhaps TRBD1 or TRBD2 (5 bases each). CDR1 is MDHEN, CDR2 SYDVKM, per germline. V was clipped by 3 bases and J by 2 bases, with 14 bases between them. This CDR3 is 15 amino acids long. The CDR3 here is CASSLTGTGTYEQYF. DNA of the CDR3: TGTGCCAGCAGTTTGACCGGGACGGGGACCTACGAGCAGTACTTC.

This clone was picked up one time. This rearrangement joins TRBV29-1 to TRBJ2-7, with D possibly matching TRBD2 (6 bases). Germline CDR1 reads SQVTM; CDR2 reads ANQGSEA. The CDR3 sequence is 13 residues long. The ends were cut back, 6 bases at V and 2 bases at J, with 14 bases in the middle. The CDR3 region is CSVPGLFTYEQYF. The DNA of the CDR3 is TGCAGCGTACCGGGACTGTTTACCTACGAGCAGTACTTC.

In this sample, this clone turned up once. The chain is built from TRBV4-1 and TRBJ2-7; 10 bases agree with TRBD1. The ends lost 0 bases at V and 6 bases at J; junction bases unmatched: 5. The CDR3 runs 15 residues. CDR1 is MGHRA, CDR2 YSYEKL, per germline. The CDR3, as DNA: TGCGCCAGCAGCCAAGATAGGGGACAGGGGCGCGAGCAGTACTTC. Encoded protein: CASSQDRGQGREQYF.

This chain joins TRBV29-1 and TRBJ2-3; no clear D gene. This CDR3 has 14 amino acids. V dropped 0 bases and J dropped 3 bases, with 10 bases sitting between them. CDR1 and CDR2 (germline): SQVTM, ANQGSEA. CDR3 sequence (DNA): TGCAGCGTTGAAGATGCGGCCCTTACAGATACGCAGTATTTT. Protein product: CSVEDAALTDTQYF.

The chain couples TRBV27 to TRBJ2-3; no firm D call. Deletions cut 0 bases from V and 6 bases from J, with 16 bases between. The CDR3 is 16 amino acids. Germline CDR1 MNHEY, CDR2 SMNVEV (reference sequence). The CDR3 region has the DNA TGTGCCAGCAGTTTATCGGTGACTCCCCCAGAGGATACGCAGTATTTT. Translating gives CASSLSVTPPEDTQYF.

V usage is TRBV27 and J usage is TRBJ2-3; weak D call: TRBD1 (5 bases). CDR1 and CDR2 from the germline V gene are MNHEY and SMNVEV (reference sequence). This CDR3 has 18 residues. Trimming removed 3 bases from V and 3 bases from J, with 22 bases in between. Written as DNA, the CDR3 is TGTGCCAGCAGTTTCTCGGTCCTGCAGGGAAGAGTTACAGATACGCAGTATTTT. This codes for CASSFSVLQGRVTDTQYF.

The J gene is TRBJ2-2, the V gene TRBV27, with no clear D. Trimming pared 7 bases from V and 1 base from J, leaving 10 bases between. The V gene's germline CDR1 is MNHEY and CDR2 SMNVEV (reference sequence). The CDR3 consists of 14 residues. The CDR3 sequence is CASTYSVNTGELFF. CDR3 coding DNA: TGTGCCAGCACCTACAGCGTGAACACCGGGGAGCTGTTTTTT.

The CDR3 loop reads CASSHDGDEETQYF. The DNA of the CDR3 is TGTGCCAGCAGCCACGACGGGGACGAAGAGACCCAGTACTTC. The V gene is TRBV2, the J gene TRBJ2-5; either TRBD1 or TRBD2 may fit D (5 bases each). The germline gives CDR1 SNHLY, CDR2 FYNNEI. V lost 6 bases, J lost 3 bases, and 14 bases lay in between. This CDR3 is built from 14 residues. The whole variable domain, remainder taken from reference TRBV2 and TRBJ2-5, is EPEVTQTPSHQVTQMGQEVILRCVPISNHLYFYWYRQILGQKVEFLVSFYNNEISEKSEIFDDQFSVERPDGSNFTLKIRSTKLEDSAMYFCASSHDGDEETQYFGPGTRLLVL.

V gene TRBV4-3 combines with J gene TRBJ2-3; D not certain. The germline V gene has CDR1 LGHNA and CDR2 YSLEER. The CDR3 is made up of 15 amino acids. Trimming removed 4 bases from V and 0 bases from J, with 11 bases in between. The CDR3 is CASSLRLSSTDTQYF. The CDR3 DNA sequence: TGCGCCAGCAGCCTCCGGTTATCTAGCACAGATACGCAGTATTTT.

In nucleotides, the CDR3 is TGTGCCTGGGGGGTTGGAGCGGCCACAGATACGCAGTATTTT. Its translation is CAWGVGAATDTQYF. The rearrangement links TRBV30 to TRBJ2-3; maybe TRBD2 (5 bases). Germline-derived CDR1 and CDR2 are GTSNPN and SVGIG (reference sequence). Trimming pared 5 bases from V and 2 bases from J, leaving 14 bases between. There are 14 residues in the CDR3.

The chain combines TRBV2 with TRBJ2-1; a possible D gene is TRBD1 (5 bases). Deletions cut 4 bases from V and 5 bases from J, with 9 bases between. The germline gives CDR1 SNHLY, CDR2 FYNNEI. The CDR3 totals 13 residues. The CDR3 loop reads CASSGRQNNEQFF. CDR3 DNA: TGTGCCAGCAGTGGTCGACAGAACAATGAGCAGTTCTTC.

There are a few counts of this clone. In DNA form, the CDR3 reads TGTGCCAGCGGTCACAGGGGTGATGAAAAACTGTTTTTT. Amino acid sequence: CASGHRGDEKLFF. This chain connects TRBV7-3 to TRBJ1-4; 7 bases align to TRBD1. The CDR3 contains 13 residues. CDR1 and CDR2 from the germline V gene are SGHTA and FQGTGA. Germline trimming cut 8 bases from V and 6 bases from J; bases unmatched to any gene: 6.